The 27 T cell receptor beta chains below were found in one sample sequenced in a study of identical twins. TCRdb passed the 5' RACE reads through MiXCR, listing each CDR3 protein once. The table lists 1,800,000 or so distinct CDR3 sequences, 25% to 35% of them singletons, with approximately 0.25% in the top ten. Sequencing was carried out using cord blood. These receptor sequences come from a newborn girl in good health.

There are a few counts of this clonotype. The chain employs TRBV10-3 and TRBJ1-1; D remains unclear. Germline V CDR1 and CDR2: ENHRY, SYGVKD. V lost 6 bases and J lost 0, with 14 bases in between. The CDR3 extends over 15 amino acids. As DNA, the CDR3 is TGTGCCATCAGAGACTCCGGGCCACTGAACACTGAAGCTTTCTTT. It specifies CAIRDSGPLNTEAFF.

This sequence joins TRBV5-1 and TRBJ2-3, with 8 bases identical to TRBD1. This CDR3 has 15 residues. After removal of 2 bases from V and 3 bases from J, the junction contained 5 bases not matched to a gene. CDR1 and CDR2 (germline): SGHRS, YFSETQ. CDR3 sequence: CASSFRTGLTDTQYF. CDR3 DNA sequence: TGCGCCAGCAGCTTCCGGACAGGGTTAACAGATACGCAGTATTTT.

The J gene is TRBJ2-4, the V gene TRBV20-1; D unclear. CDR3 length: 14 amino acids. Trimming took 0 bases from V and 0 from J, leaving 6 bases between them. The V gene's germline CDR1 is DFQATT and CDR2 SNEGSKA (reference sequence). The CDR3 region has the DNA TGCAGTGCTAGAGATTATATAGCCAAAAACATTCAGTACTTC. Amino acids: CSARDYIAKNIQYF.

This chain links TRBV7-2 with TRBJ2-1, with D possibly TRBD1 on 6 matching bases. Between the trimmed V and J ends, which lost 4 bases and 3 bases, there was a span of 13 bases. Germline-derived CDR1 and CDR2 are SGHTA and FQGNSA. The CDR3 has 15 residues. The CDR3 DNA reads TGTGCCAGCAGCTCCCGGGACAAACTCTACAATGAGCAGTTCTTC. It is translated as CASSSRDKLYNEQFF.

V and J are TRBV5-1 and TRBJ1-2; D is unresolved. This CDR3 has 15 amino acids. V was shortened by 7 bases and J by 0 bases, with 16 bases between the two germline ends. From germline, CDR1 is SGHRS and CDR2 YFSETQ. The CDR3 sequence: CASGSAVGANYGYTF. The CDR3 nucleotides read TGCGCCAGCGGGTCAGCGGTCGGGGCTAACTATGGCTACACCTTC.

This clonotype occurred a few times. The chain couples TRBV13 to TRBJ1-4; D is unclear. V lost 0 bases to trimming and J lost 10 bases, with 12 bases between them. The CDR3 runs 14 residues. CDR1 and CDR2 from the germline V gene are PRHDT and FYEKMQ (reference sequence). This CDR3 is CASSLGLEGGKLFF. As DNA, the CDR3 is TGTGCCAGCAGCTTAGGCCTGGAAGGAGGAAAACTGTTTTTT.

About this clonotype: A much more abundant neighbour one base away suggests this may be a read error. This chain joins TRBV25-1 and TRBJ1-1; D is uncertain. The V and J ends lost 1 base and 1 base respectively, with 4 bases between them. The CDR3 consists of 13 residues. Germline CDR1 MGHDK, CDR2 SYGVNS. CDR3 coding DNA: TGTGCCAGCAGTGAATGGAGGAACACTGAAGCTTTCTTT. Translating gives CASSEWRNTEAFF. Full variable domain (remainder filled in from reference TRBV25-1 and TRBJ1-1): EADIYQTPRYLVIGTGKKITLECSQTMGHDKMYWYQQDPGMELHLIHYSYGVNSTEKGDLSSESTVSRIRTEHFPLTLESARPSHTSQYLCASSEWRNTEAFFGQGTRLTVV.

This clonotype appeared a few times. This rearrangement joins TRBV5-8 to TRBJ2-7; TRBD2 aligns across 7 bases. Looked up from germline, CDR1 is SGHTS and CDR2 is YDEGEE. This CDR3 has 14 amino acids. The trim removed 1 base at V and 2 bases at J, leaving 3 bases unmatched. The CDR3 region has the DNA TGTGCCAGCAGCTTGTGGGACTACCCCTACGAGCAGTACTTC. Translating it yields CASSLWDYPYEQYF.

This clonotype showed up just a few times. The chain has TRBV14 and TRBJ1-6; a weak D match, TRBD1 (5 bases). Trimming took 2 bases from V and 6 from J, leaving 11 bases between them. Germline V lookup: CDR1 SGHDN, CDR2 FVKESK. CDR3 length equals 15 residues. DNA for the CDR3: TGTGCCAGCAGCCAAAGAGGGACGGTTAATTCACCCCTCCACTTT. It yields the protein CASSQRGTVNSPLHF. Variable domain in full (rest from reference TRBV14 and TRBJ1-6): EAGVTQFPSHSVIEKGQTVTLRCDPISGHDNLYWYRRVMGKEIKFLLHFVKESKQDESGMPNNRFLAERTGGTYSTLKVQPAELEDSGVYFCASSQRGTVNSPLHFGNGTRLTVT.

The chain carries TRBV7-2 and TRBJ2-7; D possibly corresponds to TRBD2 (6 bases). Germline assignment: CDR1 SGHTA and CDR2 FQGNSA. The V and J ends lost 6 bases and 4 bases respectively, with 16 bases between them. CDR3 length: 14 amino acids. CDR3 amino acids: CASRAAGRIYEQYF. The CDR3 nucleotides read TGTGCCAGCAGGGCGGCGGGGAGAATATACGAGCAGTACTTC.

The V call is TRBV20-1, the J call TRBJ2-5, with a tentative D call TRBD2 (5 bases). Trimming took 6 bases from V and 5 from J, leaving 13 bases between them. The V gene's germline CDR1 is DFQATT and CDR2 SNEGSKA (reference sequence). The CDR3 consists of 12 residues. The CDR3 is CSATGERETQYF. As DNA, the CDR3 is TGCAGTGCCACCGGGGAAAGGGAGACCCAGTACTTC.

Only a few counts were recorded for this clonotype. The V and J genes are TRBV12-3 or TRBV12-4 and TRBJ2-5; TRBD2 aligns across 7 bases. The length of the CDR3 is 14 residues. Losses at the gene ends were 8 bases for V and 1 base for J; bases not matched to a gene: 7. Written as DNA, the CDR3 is TGTGCCAGCTTGGCTAGCGGCCTCCAAGAGACCCAGTACTTC. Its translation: CASLASGLQETQYF.

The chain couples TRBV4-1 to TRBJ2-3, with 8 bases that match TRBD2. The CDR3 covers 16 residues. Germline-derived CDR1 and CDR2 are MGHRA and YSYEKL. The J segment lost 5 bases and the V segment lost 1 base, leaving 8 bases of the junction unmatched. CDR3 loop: CASSQGASGYQDTQYF. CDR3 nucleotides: TGCGCCAGCAGCCAAGGGGCTAGCGGGTACCAAGATACGCAGTATTTT.

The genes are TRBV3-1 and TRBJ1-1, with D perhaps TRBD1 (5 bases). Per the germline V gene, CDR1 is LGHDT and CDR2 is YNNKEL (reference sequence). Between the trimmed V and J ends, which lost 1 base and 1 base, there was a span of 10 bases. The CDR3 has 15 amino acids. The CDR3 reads CASSQVTGANTEAFF. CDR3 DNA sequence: TGTGCCAGCAGCCAAGTTACCGGGGCGAACACTGAAGCTTTCTTT.

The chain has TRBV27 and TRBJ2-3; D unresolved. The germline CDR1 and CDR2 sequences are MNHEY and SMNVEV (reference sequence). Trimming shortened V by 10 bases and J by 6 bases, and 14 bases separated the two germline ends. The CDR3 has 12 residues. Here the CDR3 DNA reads TGTGCCAAGCCCGGCCCCTCCGATACGCAGTATTTT. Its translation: CAKPGPSDTQYF.

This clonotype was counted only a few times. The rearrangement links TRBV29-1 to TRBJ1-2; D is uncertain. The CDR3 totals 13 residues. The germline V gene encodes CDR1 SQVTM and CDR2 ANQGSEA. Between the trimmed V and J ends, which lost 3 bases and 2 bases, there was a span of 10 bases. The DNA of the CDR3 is TGCAGCGTTGACTACACAGAAAACTATGGCTACACCTTC. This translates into CSVDYTENYGYTF.

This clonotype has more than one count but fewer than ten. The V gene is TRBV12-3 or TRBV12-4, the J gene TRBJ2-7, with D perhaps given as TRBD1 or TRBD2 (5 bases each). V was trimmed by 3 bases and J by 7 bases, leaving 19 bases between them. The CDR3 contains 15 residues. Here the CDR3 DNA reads TGTGCCAGCAGTTTCGGGGCAGGGACGACTACGGAGCAGTACTTC. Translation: CASSFGAGTTTEQYF.

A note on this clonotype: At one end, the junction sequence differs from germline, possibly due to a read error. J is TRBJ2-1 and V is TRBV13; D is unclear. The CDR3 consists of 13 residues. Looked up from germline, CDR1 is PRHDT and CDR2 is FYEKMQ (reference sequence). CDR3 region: CVSSSLLDHEQFF. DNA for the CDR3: TGTGTCAGCAGCTCCCTGCTGGACCATGAGCAGTTCTTC.

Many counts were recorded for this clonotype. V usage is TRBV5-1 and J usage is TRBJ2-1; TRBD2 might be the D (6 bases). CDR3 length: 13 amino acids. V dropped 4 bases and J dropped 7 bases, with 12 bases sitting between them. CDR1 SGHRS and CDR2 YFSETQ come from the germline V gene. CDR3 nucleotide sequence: TGCGCCAGCAGCCCCTGGGGGGAAAATGAGCAGTTCTTC. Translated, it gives CASSPWGENEQFF.

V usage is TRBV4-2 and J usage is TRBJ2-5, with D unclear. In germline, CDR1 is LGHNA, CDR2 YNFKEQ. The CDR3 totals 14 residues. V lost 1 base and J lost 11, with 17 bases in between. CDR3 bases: TGTGCCAGCAGCCAAGTTGGGCTTGGGAATGAGCAGTACTTC. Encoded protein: CASSQVGLGNEQYF.

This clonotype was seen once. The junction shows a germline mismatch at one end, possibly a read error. CDR3 nucleotide sequence: TGTGCCTGCAGTGGCACAGGGAACTATGGCTACACCTTC. Its protein is CACSGTGNYGYTF. This chain joins TRBV12-3 or TRBV12-4 and TRBJ1-2, with D possibly matching TRBD1 (6 bases). The CDR3 runs to 13 residues.

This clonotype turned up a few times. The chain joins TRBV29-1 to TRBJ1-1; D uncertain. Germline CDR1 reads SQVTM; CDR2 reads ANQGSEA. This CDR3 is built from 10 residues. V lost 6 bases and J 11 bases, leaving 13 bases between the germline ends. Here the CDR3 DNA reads TGCAGCGTAGACACCCTGGGGGCTTTCTTT. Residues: CSVDTLGAFF.

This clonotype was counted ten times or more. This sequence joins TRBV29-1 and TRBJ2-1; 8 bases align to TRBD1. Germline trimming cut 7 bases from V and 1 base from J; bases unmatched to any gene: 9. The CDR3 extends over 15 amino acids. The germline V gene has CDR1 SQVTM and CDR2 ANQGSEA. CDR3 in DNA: TGCAGCGGCCGGACAGGGTTTCGATCCTACAATGAGCAGTTCTTC. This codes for CSGRTGFRSYNEQFF.

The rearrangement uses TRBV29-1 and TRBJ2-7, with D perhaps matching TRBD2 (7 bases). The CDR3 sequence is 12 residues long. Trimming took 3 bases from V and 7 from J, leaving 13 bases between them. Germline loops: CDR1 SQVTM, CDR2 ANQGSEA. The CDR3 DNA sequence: TGCAGCGTTGACAGGGAGGGGGGAGAGCAGTACTTC. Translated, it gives CSVDREGGEQYF.

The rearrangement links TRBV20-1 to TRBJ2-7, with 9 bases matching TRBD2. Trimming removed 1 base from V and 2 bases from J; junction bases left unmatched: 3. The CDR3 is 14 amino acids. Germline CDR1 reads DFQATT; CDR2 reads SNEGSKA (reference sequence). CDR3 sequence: CSARAGLAPYEQYF. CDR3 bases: TGCAGTGCTAGAGCGGGACTAGCCCCCTACGAGCAGTACTTC.

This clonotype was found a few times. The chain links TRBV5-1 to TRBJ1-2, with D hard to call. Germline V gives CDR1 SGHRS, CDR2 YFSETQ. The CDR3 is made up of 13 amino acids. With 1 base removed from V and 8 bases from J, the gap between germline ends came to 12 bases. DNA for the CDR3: TGCGCCAGCAGCTTGTTCCTCAGTCACGGCTACACCTTC. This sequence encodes CASSLFLSHGYTF. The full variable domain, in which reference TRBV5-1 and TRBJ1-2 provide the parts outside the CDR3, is KAGVTQTPRYLIKTRGQQVTLSCSPISGHRSVSWYQQTPGQGLQFLFEYFSETQRNKGNFPGRFSGRQFSNSRSEMNVSTLELGDSALYLCASSLFLSHGYTFGSGTRLTVV.

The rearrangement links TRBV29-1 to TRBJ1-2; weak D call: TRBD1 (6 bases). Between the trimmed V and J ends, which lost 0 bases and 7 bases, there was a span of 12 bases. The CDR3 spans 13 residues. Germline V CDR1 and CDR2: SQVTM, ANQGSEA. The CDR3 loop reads CSVEDKRGGGYTF. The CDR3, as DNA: TGCAGCGTTGAAGATAAGAGGGGGGGTGGCTACACCTTC.